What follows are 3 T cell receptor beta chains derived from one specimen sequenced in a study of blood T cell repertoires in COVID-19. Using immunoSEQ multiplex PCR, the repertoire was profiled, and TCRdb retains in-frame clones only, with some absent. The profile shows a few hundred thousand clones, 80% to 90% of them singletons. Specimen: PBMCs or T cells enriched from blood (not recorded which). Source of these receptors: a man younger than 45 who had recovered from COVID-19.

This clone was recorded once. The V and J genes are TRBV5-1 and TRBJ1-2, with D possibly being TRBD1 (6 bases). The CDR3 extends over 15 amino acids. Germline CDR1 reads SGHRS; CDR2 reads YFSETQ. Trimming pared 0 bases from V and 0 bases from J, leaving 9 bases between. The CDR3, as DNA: TGCGCCAGCAGCTTGGGGACAGCATCTAACTATGGCTACACCTTC. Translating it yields CASSLGTASNYGYTF.

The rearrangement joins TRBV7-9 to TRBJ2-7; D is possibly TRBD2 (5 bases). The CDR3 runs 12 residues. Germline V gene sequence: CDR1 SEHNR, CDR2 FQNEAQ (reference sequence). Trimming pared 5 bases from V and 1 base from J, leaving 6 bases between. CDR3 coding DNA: TGTGCCAGCAGCCGGGGATCCTACGAGCAGTACTTC. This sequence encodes CASSRGSYEQYF.

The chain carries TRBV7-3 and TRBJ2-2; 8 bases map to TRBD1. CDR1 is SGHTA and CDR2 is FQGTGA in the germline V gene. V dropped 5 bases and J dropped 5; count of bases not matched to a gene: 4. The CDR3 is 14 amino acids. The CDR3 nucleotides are TGTGCCAGCAGCACCGGGACAGGTACCGGGGAGCTGTTTTTT. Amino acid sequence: CASSTGTGTGELFF.